One and the same sample provided the 16 T cell receptor beta chains below, sequenced in a study of cytomegalovirus exposure and HLA in healthy donors. The primer mix had 60 Vbeta and 13 Jbeta primers. Using immunoSEQ multiplex PCR, the repertoire was profiled, and TCRdb retains in-frame clones only, with some absent. The sample yields about 170,000 clones, 75% to 90% seen once. Source material: PBMCs. The origin of the receptors is a man younger than 45 in good health and CMV-seropositive.

The V and J genes are TRBV27 and TRBJ2-2; 9 nucleotides line up with TRBD2. Germline V lookup: CDR1 MNHEY, CDR2 SMNVEV (reference sequence). The J segment lost 5 bases and the V segment lost 0 bases, leaving 10 bases of the junction unmatched. The CDR3 is 18 amino acids. CDR3 sequence: CASSLSPRAGGWTGELFF. CDR3 DNA: TGTGCCAGCAGTTTATCCCCCCGCGCGGGAGGGTGGACCGGGGAGCTGTTTTTT.

The J gene is TRBJ2-3, the V gene TRBV6-1; 7 bases map to TRBD2. The CDR3 contains 16 residues. With V trimmed by 0 bases and J by 3 bases, 6 bases remained unmatched. Germline V gives CDR1 MNHNS, CDR2 SASEGT. CDR3 in DNA: TGTGCCAGCAGTGAAGCGGGGGGGGAGGGAACAGATACGCAGTATTTT. This gives the protein CASSEAGGEGTDTQYF.

This chain uses TRBV10-3 with TRBJ1-2, with unresolved D. CDR3 length equals 13 residues. V lost 6 bases and J 4 bases, leaving 12 bases between the germline ends. The germline CDR1 and CDR2 sequences are ENHRY and SYGVKD. The CDR3 is CAISPGVGYGYTF. As DNA, the CDR3 is TGTGCCATCAGCCCGGGTGTCGGCTATGGCTACACCTTC.

This chain uses TRBV15 with TRBJ1-1, with 7 bases fitting TRBD1. Looked up from germline, CDR1 is LNHNV and CDR2 is YYDKDF (reference sequence). Losses at the gene ends were 4 bases for V and 4 bases for J; bases not matched to a gene: 6. The CDR3 runs 14 residues. DNA for the CDR3: TGTGCCACCAGCATCGGAGGGGGCGGCACTGAAGCTTTCTTT. Protein sequence: CATSIGGGGTEAFF.

The chain carries TRBV2 and TRBJ2-3; 10 bases are a match to TRBD1. The CDR3 is 17 residues long. CDR1 and CDR2 (germline): SNHLY, FYNNEI. V trimming: 8 bases; J trimming: 5 bases; junction bases outside the gene matches: 16. The DNA for the CDR3 is TGTGCCAGCCAAAAGCAAAGACGGACAGGGGGAGGAGATACGCAGTATTTT. Its translation: CASQKQRRTGGGDTQYF. Based on the CDR3 plus reference TRBV2 and TRBJ2-3, the full variable domain is EPEVTQTPSHQVTQMGQEVILRCVPISNHLYFYWYRQILGQKVEFLVSFYNNEISEKSEIFDDQFSVERPDGSNFTLKIRSTKLEDSAMYFCASQKQRRTGGGDTQYFGPGTRLTVL.

CDR3 residues: CASSSGTSGNIQYF. For the CDR3, the DNA is TGTGCCAGTAGTTCGGGGACTAGCGGAAACATTCAGTACTTC. The V gene is TRBV19, the J gene TRBJ2-4; 11 positions match TRBD2. The CDR3 extends over 14 amino acids. J lost 6 bases, V lost 5 bases, and 3 bases had no gene match. The V gene's germline CDR1 is LNHDA and CDR2 SQIVND (reference sequence).

This clone was seen once. The chain recombines TRBV27 with TRBJ1-1, with a possible D match to TRBD1 (5 bases). Per germline, CDR1 MNHEY and CDR2 SMNVEV (reference sequence). There are 15 residues in the CDR3. V lost 4 bases to trimming and J lost 0 bases, with 12 bases between them. For the CDR3, the DNA is TGTGCCAGCAGTTCTCCGACAGATATGAACACTGAAGCTTTCTTT. It yields the protein CASSSPTDMNTEAFF.

J is TRBJ1-5 and V is TRBV27, with TRBD1 matching 8 bases. The germline V gene encodes CDR1 MNHEY and CDR2 SMNVEV (reference sequence). The CDR3 is 14 residues long. The J segment lost 5 bases and the V segment lost 3 bases, leaving 3 bases of the junction unmatched. Written as DNA, the CDR3 is TGTGCCAGCAGTTTGAACAGGGGGTATCAGCCCCAGCATTTT. This codes for CASSLNRGYQPQHF.

The rearrangement joins TRBV5-1 to TRBJ1-1, with D maybe TRBD1 (6 bases). The V end lost 0 bases, the J end lost 4 bases, and 10 bases lay between the germline ends. CDR1 is SGHRS and CDR2 is YFSETQ in the germline V gene. The CDR3 loop spans 14 amino acids. The DNA of the CDR3 is TGCGCCAGCAGCTTGGCTGGGGGCTTCACTGAAGCTTTCTTT. Translating gives CASSLAGGFTEAFF.

The CDR3 protein is CASNHGGANSPLHF. CDR3 DNA: TGTGCCAGCAATCATGGGGGGGCGAATTCACCCCTCCACTTT. The V gene is TRBV6-1, the J gene TRBJ1-6, with TRBD1 as a possible D gene (6 bases). Trimming pared 7 bases from V and 7 bases from J, leaving 14 bases between. Germline V gives CDR1 MNHNS, CDR2 SASEGT. This CDR3 is built from 14 residues.

V gene TRBV4-2 combines with J gene TRBJ2-5; perhaps TRBD1 as D (5 bases). The germline CDR1 and CDR2 sequences are LGHNA and YNFKEQ. V gave up 0 bases and J gave up 4 bases, with 15 bases separating them. CDR3 length equals 16 residues. CDR3 sequence (DNA): TGTGCCAGCAGCCAAGATCTTGACAGATTCGGAGAGACCCAGTACTTC. It is translated as CASSQDLDRFGETQYF.

V usage is TRBV30 and J usage is TRBJ2-1, with 7 positions matching TRBD1. V shed 8 bases, J shed 0 bases, and the junction held 4 bases outside the gene matches. Germline V gene sequence: CDR1 GTSNPN, CDR2 SVGIG (reference sequence). This CDR3 is 13 amino acids long. CDR3 region: CATRDSSYNEQFF. CDR3 in DNA: TGTGCCACCCGGGACAGCTCCTACAATGAGCAGTTCTTC.

The J gene is TRBJ2-3, the V gene TRBV9; the match to TRBD2 covers 11 bases. This CDR3 has 16 amino acids. The ends lost 3 bases at V and 4 bases at J; junction bases unmatched: 7. CDR1 SGDLS and CDR2 YYNGEE come from the germline V gene. This CDR3 reads CASSEISGGAADTQYF. CDR3 DNA: TGTGCCAGCAGCGAGATTAGCGGGGGGGCCGCAGATACGCAGTATTTT.

CDR3 sequence (DNA): TGTGCCAGCAGTGAAGCGGGGCAGGGACTCTCTGGAAACACCATATATTTT. This codes for CASSEAGQGLSGNTIYF. The chain is built from TRBV2 and TRBJ1-3; D might be TRBD1 (5 bases). Between the trimmed V and J ends, which lost 0 bases and 0 bases, there was a span of 12 bases. The CDR3 has 17 residues. The germline gives CDR1 SNHLY, CDR2 FYNNEI.

This chain connects TRBV9 to TRBJ1-5; D is possibly TRBD1 (5 bases). Deletions cut 1 base from V and 10 bases from J, with 9 bases between. Germline V gene sequence: CDR1 SGDLS, CDR2 YYNGEE. This CDR3 is 12 amino acids long. In DNA, the CDR3 is TGTGCCAGCAGCGTACGGGGACTTCCCCAGCATTTT. Its protein is CASSVRGLPQHF.

A note on this clone: One junction end does not reproduce the germline sequence, and a read error may be involved. The chain recombines TRBV7-9 with TRBJ1-2, with unresolved D. The CDR3 contains 16 residues. Germline V gene lookup returns CDR1 SEHNR and CDR2 FQNEAQ (reference sequence). The CDR3 loop is CSSSGGLGILDYGYTF. In DNA form, the CDR3 reads TGTTCCAGCAGCGGAGGCCTTGGGATTCTGGACTATGGCTACACCTTC.